These T cell receptor beta chains were read from a single sample in a study of post-analysis software for immune sequencing data. Each CDR3 protein is one row after TCRdb ran MiXCR on the PCR reads. Of about 820,000 distinct CDR3 sequences in the sample, roughly 58% are singletons; the top ten hold 4.6%. Input material: blood. The receptors were sampled from a girl under 18 with multiple sclerosis. Both conserved end residues are part of each CDR3. A D gene is named only where the DNA matches it firmly. Part of the rows lack a size; the others show once, few, many or a class for expanded clones.

NA	TRBV2	NA	TRBJ2-3	TGTGCCAGCAACGCGCGTGGGGGTCATACGCAGTATTTT	CASNARGGHTQYF
NA	TRBV7-2	TRBD2	TRBJ2-3	TGTGCCAGCAGCTTGATTAGCGGGGGGCGAATCACAGATACGCAGTATTTT	CASSLISGGRITDTQYF
NA	TRBV29-1	TRBD2	TRBJ2-4	TGCAGCGTTGAGGGGGGGTCTAGCGGATTAGCCAAAAACATTCAGTACTTC	CSVEGGSSGLAKNIQYF
few	TRBV30	TRBD1	TRBJ1-4	TGTGCCTGGAGGGATCGCCGGGACAGGGTTAATGAAAAACTGTTTTTT	CAWRDRRDRVNEKLFF
few	TRBV12-3/TRBV12-4	TRBD1	TRBJ2-1	TGTGCCAGCAGTTTAGAGGGACAGGGGACTAATGAGCAGTTCTTC	CASSLEGQGTNEQFF
NA	TRBV7-6	TRBD1	TRBJ2-6	TGTGCCAGCAGCTTAGAACAGGGGCTCCGCTCTGGGGCCAACGTCCTGACTTTC	CASSLEQGLRSGANVLTF
few	TRBV11-2	NA	TRBJ2-6	TGTGCCAGCAGCTTAGGGAGCTTATCTGGGGCCAACGTCCTGACTTTC	CASSLGSLSGANVLTF
NA	TRBV29-1	TRBD2	TRBJ2-5	TGCAGCGTTTCCGCCTCGGGGGGGCGTCAAGAGACCCAGTACTTC	CSVSASGGRQETQYF
NA	TRBV14	NA	TRBJ2-7	TGTGCCAGCAGCGTTAGGGGGAGTCGGAACGAGCAGTACTTC	CASSVRGSRNEQYF
few	TRBV27	NA	TRBJ2-3	TGTGCCAGCAGTTTTCCGCCGAGCACAGATACGCAGTATTTT	CASSFPPSTDTQYF
NA	TRBV6-5	TRBD2	TRBJ2-3	TGTGCCAGCAGTCCACTAGCGGGATGGGGCACAGATACGCAGTATTTT	CASSPLAGWGTDTQYF
many	TRBV7-9	NA	TRBJ1-2	TGTGCCAGCAGCCCACAGAGGGGCGATGGCTACACCTTC	CASSPQRGDGYTF
few	TRBV12-3/TRBV12-4	TRBD1	TRBJ2-4	TGTGCCAGCAGTGAAAACAGGGGGTTAGCCAAAAACATTCAGTACTTC	CASSENRGLAKNIQYF
NA	TRBV7-2	NA	TRBJ1-2	TGTGCCAGCAGCGCGGAGGGGTTGGATGGCTACACCTTC	CASSAEGLDGYTF
NA	TRBV7-9	NA	TRBJ2-1	TGTGCCAGCAGCAACCGGGAGCAGTTCTTC	CASSNREQFF
few	TRBV29-1	TRBD1	TRBJ1-3	TGCAGCGGTATCGGACAGGGGGCTTCTGGAAACACCATATATTTT	CSGIGQGASGNTIYF
NA	TRBV5-1	NA	TRBJ2-4	TGCGCCAGCAGTTATGGTATGAACCAGATCCTAGCCAAAAACATTCAGTACTTC	CASSYGMNQILAKNIQYF
NA	TRBV29-1	NA	TRBJ1-1	TGCAGCGTTGAAGGGTTTAGCACTGAAGCTTTCTTT	CSVEGFSTEAFF
NA	TRBV21-1	NA	TRBJ2-5	TGTGCCAGAGTCACTCGGGATCAAGAGACCCAGTACTTC	CARVTRDQETQYF
NA	TRBV6-5	NA	TRBJ2-6	TGTGCCAGCAGTTACGATGTCAGATACTCTGGGGCCAACGTCCTGACTTTC	CASSYDVRYSGANVLTF
NA	TRBV12-3/TRBV12-4	NA	TRBJ2-7	TGTGCCAGCAGTTTCGGCACCAGGGCCCCCTACGAGCAGTACTTC	CASSFGTRAPYEQYF
NA	TRBV20-1	NA	TRBJ1-5	TGCAGTGCTCAGGCGGGGCAGACGGGCAATCAGCCCCAGCATTTT	CSAQAGQTGNQPQHF
NA	TRBV29-1	TRBD1	TRBJ2-7	TGCAGCGCATCTCGCAGGGGGCTTTCCTACGAGCAGTACTTC	CSASRRGLSYEQYF
NA	TRBV3-1	TRBD1	TRBJ1-2	TGTGCCAGCAGCCAAGGGGGACAGGGATTGGATGGCTACACCTTC	CASSQGGQGLDGYTF
once	TRBV6-6	NA	TRBJ2-1	TGTGCCAGCAGACCCAGGGGGGTAGTCTCCTACAATGAGCAGTTCTTC	CASRPRGVVSYNEQFF
NA	TRBV5-1	TRBD1	TRBJ2-7	TGCGCCAGCAGCTTACAGGGGGAGCCCTACGAGCAGTACTTC	CASSLQGEPYEQYF
few	TRBV29-1	TRBD1	TRBJ2-1	TGCAGCGTTGAGGGGCGGGACAGGGGGGACAATGAGCAGTTCTTC	CSVEGRDRGDNEQFF
NA	TRBV5-1	NA	TRBJ2-3	TGCGCCAGCACGAAGGGTGAGGCAGATACGCAGTATTTT	CASTKGEADTQYF
NA	TRBV15	TRBD2	TRBJ2-5	TGTGCCACCAGCGGTCCTTCCGGGACTAGTCTCCAAGAGACCCAGTACTTC	CATSGPSGTSLQETQYF
NA	TRBV7-2	NA	TRBJ1-2	TGTGCCAGCAGCTTATCCCGAGTCCCAGGCTACACCTTC	CASSLSRVPGYTF
NA	TRBV18	NA	TRBJ1-1	TGTGCCAGCTCGCGGGAAGTAACGAACACTGAAGCTTTCTTT	CASSREVTNTEAFF
NA	TRBV12-3/TRBV12-4	TRBD2	TRBJ2-4	TGTGCCAGCAGGGCCGGGACTAACAAAAACATTCAGTACTTC	CASRAGTNKNIQYF
NA	TRBV4-2	TRBD2	TRBJ2-2	TGTGCCAGCAGCCAAGATCTGGGGGGGGCCGGGGAGCTGTTTTTT	CASSQDLGGAGELFF
NA	TRBV21-1	NA	TRBJ2-7	TGTGCCAGCACTCCGAGGACAGGGTGCCTTTCCTACGAGCAGTACTTT	CASTPRTGCLSYEQYF